Each of the 30 T cell receptor beta chains below was sequenced from the same sample in a study of blood T cell repertoires in COVID-19. Assay used: immunoSEQ multiplex PCR; TCRdb lists only in-frame clones, some missing. This sample has 120,000 to 150,000 clones, with roughly 90% found just once. Sample: PBMCs or T cells enriched from blood (not recorded which). The receptors were sampled from a woman aged 25-40 years with acute COVID-19.

Comment on this clone: Relative to the germline gene, one junction end is altered; a read error may explain this. The rearrangement uses TRBV7-7 and TRBJ2-1, with 9 nucleotides matching TRBD2. Looked up from germline, CDR1 is SSHAT and CDR2 is FNYEAQ (reference sequence). This CDR3 has 15 residues. CDR3 region: CASSPTSGTYNEQFF. As DNA, the CDR3 is TGTGCTAGCAGCCCGACTAGCGGAACCTACAATGAGCAGTTCTTC.

This chain joins TRBV30 and TRBJ1-2; possible D gene TRBD1, 6 bases. The V gene lost 4 bases and the J gene lost 2 bases, with 17 bases spanning the gap. This CDR3 contains 15 residues. Germline V gives CDR1 GTSNPN, CDR2 SVGIG (reference sequence). The DNA for the CDR3 is TGTGCCTGGACCGGACAGCGGACCACCAACTATGGCTACACCTTC. Amino acids: CAWTGQRTTNYGYTF. The full variable domain, with the rest looked up from reference TRBV30 and TRBJ1-2, is SQTIHQWPATLVQPVGSPLSLECTVEGTSNPNLYWYRQAAGRGLQLLFYSVGIGQISSEVPQNLSASRPQDRQFILSSKKLLLSDSGFYLCAWTGQRTTNYGYTFGSGTRLTVV.

The gene calls are TRBV4-1 and TRBJ1-6; D remains ambiguous. This CDR3 is built from 15 residues. Per the germline V gene, CDR1 is MGHRA and CDR2 is YSYEKL. V was cut by 1 base and J by 6 bases, with 10 bases left in between. The CDR3 region is CASSQAAGLNSPLHF. The CDR3 DNA follows: TGCGCCAGCAGCCAAGCAGCTGGACTTAATTCACCCCTCCACTTT.

This chain links TRBV21-1 with TRBJ1-3; whether TRBD1, the table's D call, matches the DNA was not checked. TRBV21-1 is annotated as a pseudogene. CDR3 length equals 21 residues. The CDR3 sequence is CASSLSLSETGESLGGNTIYF. Written as DNA, the CDR3 is TGTGCCAGCAGCCTCTCACTTAGCGAGACAGGGGAGTCTCTAGGGGGAAACACCATATATTTT.

V and J are TRBV9 and TRBJ2-6; a possible D gene is TRBD1 (6 bases). The CDR3 runs 19 residues. Germline V gives CDR1 SGDLS, CDR2 YYNGEE. Trimming left V 1 base short and J 2 bases short, with 19 bases between. CDR3 sequence reads: CASSVSNREFTPGANVLTF. CDR3 DNA sequence: TGTGCCAGCAGCGTAAGTAACAGGGAATTTACCCCTGGGGCCAACGTCCTGACTTTC.

The V call is TRBV12-3 or TRBV12-4, the J call TRBJ1-5; D may be TRBD1 (6 bases). The V end was cut by 10 bases, the J end by 4 bases, with 14 bases between. The CDR3 has 13 amino acids. The CDR3 spells CATSRGGNQPQHF. CDR3 nucleotide sequence: TGTGCCACTTCGAGGGGGGGGAATCAGCCCCAGCATTTT.

This clone was observed a handful of times. The genes are TRBV6-4 and TRBJ2-1, with TRBD2 matching over 8 bases. V shed 0 bases and J 6 bases; nucleotides not matched to a gene: 4. The CDR3 has 15 amino acids. Germline V gene sequence: CDR1 MRHNA, CDR2 SNTAGT. This CDR3 is CASSDSKTSVNEQFF. CDR3 DNA: TGTGCCAGCAGTGACTCCAAGACTAGCGTCAATGAGCAGTTCTTC.

J is TRBJ2-5 and V is TRBV5-1, with D possibly being TRBD2 (6 bases). The germline CDR1 and CDR2 sequences are SGHRS and YFSETQ. V lost 4 bases, J lost 0 bases, and 25 bases lay in between. The CDR3 is made up of 19 amino acids. The CDR3 coding sequence is TGCGCCAGCAGCCAGAGGACCGCGACTAGAAAAGAAGACCAAGAGACCCAGTACTTC. This translates into CASSQRTATRKEDQETQYF.

The DNA for the CDR3 is TGTGCCATCGCTAGCGGGATAAATGCGAACACCGGGGAGCTGTTTTTT. This encodes CAIASGINANTGELFF. This rearrangement joins TRBV7-6 to TRBJ2-2; TRBD2 matches at 9 bases. V dropped 10 bases and J dropped 0; count of bases not matched to a gene: 9. Germline CDR1 reads SGHVS; CDR2 reads FNYEAQ. The CDR3 spans 16 residues.

The rearrangement uses TRBV27 and TRBJ2-1; tentative D call: TRBD1 (7 bases). The ends were cut back, 2 bases at V and 10 bases at J, with 9 bases in the middle. Germline CDR1 is MNHEY and CDR2 is SMNVEV (reference sequence). The CDR3 is made up of 12 amino acids. The chain's CDR3 is CASSLQGGEQFF. Written as DNA, the CDR3 is TGTGCCAGCAGTTTACAGGGGGGAGAGCAGTTCTTC.

The chain joins TRBV16 to TRBJ1-2; D is possibly TRBD1 (6 bases). This CDR3 contains 14 residues. In germline, CDR1 is KGHSY, CDR2 FQNENV. Between the trimmed V and J ends, which lost 2 bases and 0 bases, there was a span of 7 bases. The CDR3 is CASSQGGSNYGYTF. CDR3 DNA: TGTGCCAGCAGCCAAGGGGGCTCTAACTATGGCTACACCTTC. The whole variable domain, filled in from reference TRBV16 and TRBJ1-2, reads GEEVAQTPKHLVRGEGQKAKLYCAPIKGHSYVFWYQQVLKNEFKFLISFQNENVFDETGMPKERFSAKCLPNSPCSLEIQATKLEDSAVYFCASSQGGSNYGYTFGSGTRLTVV.

This clone was observed once. CDR3 sequence reads: CASSPLTRQEISSTDTQYF. In DNA form, the CDR3 reads TGTGCCAGCAGCCCATTGACTAGGCAGGAGATATCTAGCACAGATACGCAGTATTTT. The chain combines TRBV3-1 (or the pseudogene TRBV3-2) with TRBJ2-3, with a weak D call TRBD2 (6 bases). The ends were cut back, 4 bases at V and 0 bases at J, with 23 bases in the middle. Germline V gene sequence: CDR1 LGHDT, CDR2 YNNKEL (reference sequence). The length of the CDR3 is 19 residues.

The chain employs TRBV18 and TRBJ2-4, with D possibly matching TRBD2 (5 bases). V lost 1 base to trimming and J lost 0 bases, with 13 bases between them. This CDR3 is 17 amino acids long. Germline CDR1 is KGHSH and CDR2 is LQKENI. CDR3 amino acids: CASSPRSAGVAKNIQYF. The CDR3 coding sequence is TGTGCCAGCTCACCACGTTCGGCCGGGGTAGCCAAAAACATTCAGTACTTC. The full variable domain, in which reference TRBV18 and TRBJ2-4 provide the parts outside the CDR3, is NAGVMQNPRHLVRRRGQEARLRCSPMKGHSHVYWYRQLPEEGLKFMVYLQKENIIDESGMPKERFSAEFPKEGPSILRIQQVVRGDSAAYFCASSPRSAGVAKNIQYFGAGTRLSVL.

The chain couples TRBV2 to TRBJ1-4; TRBD1 is a possible D gene (5 bases). Germline loops: CDR1 SNHLY, CDR2 FYNNEI. V lost 6 bases and J 0 bases, leaving 8 bases between the germline ends. This CDR3 is 14 amino acids long. In nucleotides, the CDR3 is TGTGCCAGCAGGAAGGGGACAACTAATGAAAAACTGTTTTTT. Amino acid sequence: CASRKGTTNEKLFF.

The chain is built from TRBV11-1 and TRBJ1-2; 9 bases are a match to TRBD1. The CDR3 extends over 15 amino acids. V lost 5 bases, J lost 6 bases, and 10 bases stayed unmatched. CDR1 and CDR2 from the germline V gene are SGHAT and FQDESV (reference sequence). CDR3 region: CASSREDRGFDGYTF. CDR3 bases: TGTGCCAGCAGCCGAGAGGACAGGGGATTTGATGGCTACACCTTC.

The rearrangement uses TRBV7-2 and TRBJ2-7, with D tentatively TRBD2 (6 bases). Germline V gives CDR1 SGHTA, CDR2 FQGNSA. V lost 5 bases to trimming and J lost 2 bases, with 16 bases between them. The CDR3 consists of 15 residues. The CDR3 DNA sequence: TGTGCCAGCAGCGGAGGGGTTCCAGGGACCTACGAGCAGTACTTC. Translating gives CASSGGVPGTYEQYF. Complete variable domain (other parts from reference TRBV7-2 and TRBJ2-7): GAGVSQSPSNKVTEKGKDVELRCDPISGHTALYWYRQSLGQGLEFLIYFQGNSAPDKSGLPSDRFSAERTGGSVSTLTIQRTQQEDSAVYLCASSGGVPGTYEQYFGPGTRLTVT.

This chain uses TRBV6-5 with TRBJ1-1, with 8 bases that match TRBD1. Germline CDR1 MNHEY, CDR2 SVGAGI. The CDR3 is 14 amino acids. J lost 4 bases, V lost 4 bases, and 5 bases had no gene match. The CDR3 reads CASSSQGARTEAFF. The CDR3 DNA is TGTGCCAGCAGTTCCCAGGGGGCGCGCACTGAAGCTTTCTTT.

This clone came up a few times. The chain couples TRBV5-1 to TRBJ1-4; the match to TRBD1 covers 8 bases. Germline trimming cut 4 bases from V and 7 bases from J; bases unmatched to any gene: 15. Per germline, CDR1 SGHRS and CDR2 YFSETQ. The CDR3 is made up of 17 amino acids. In nucleotides, the CDR3 is TGCGCCAGCAGCACGGAGGGACAGGCCACAGGGACTGAAAAACTGTTTTTT. It encodes CASSTEGQATGTEKLFF.

The V and J genes are TRBV6-5 and TRBJ1-6; no definite D call. CDR1 is MNHEY, CDR2 SVGAGI, per germline. This CDR3 is built from 14 residues. V gave up 6 bases and J gave up 6 bases, with 12 bases separating them. The CDR3 reads CASSDEGTNSPLHF. DNA for the CDR3: TGTGCCAGCAGCGACGAGGGCACTAATTCACCCCTCCACTTT.

The gene calls are TRBV19 and TRBJ1-2; the D is unclear. This CDR3 region has 14 residues. Germline-derived CDR1 and CDR2 are LNHDA and SQIVND (reference sequence). Trimming left V 2 bases short and J 4 bases short, with 11 bases between. CDR3 amino acids: CASSINPTFYGYTF. CDR3 nucleotide sequence: TGTGCCAGTAGTATAAACCCGACTTTCTATGGCTACACCTTC.

CDR3 sequence: CASSQAPGGSRAFF. The CDR3 DNA sequence: TGCGCCAGCAGCCAAGCCCCAGGGGGCTCAAGAGCTTTCTTT. The V and J genes are TRBV4-1 and TRBJ1-1; 8 bases are shared with TRBD1. The CDR3 spans 14 residues. Trimming removed 1 base from V and 10 bases from J; junction bases left unmatched: 8. Germline V gene lookup returns CDR1 MGHRA and CDR2 YSYEKL.

The chain is built from TRBV28 and TRBJ2-1, with D hard to call. The V gene lost 10 bases and the J gene lost 0 bases, with 16 bases spanning the gap. CDR1 is MDHEN and CDR2 is SYDVKM in the germline V gene. This CDR3 comprises 15 residues. CDR3 residues: CATAPSRSSYNEQFF. The CDR3 region has the DNA TGTGCCACCGCCCCCAGTCGGAGCTCCTACAATGAGCAGTTCTTC.

This sequence joins TRBV7-9 and TRBJ1-1, with D unresolved. CDR3 length equals 14 residues. V gave up 5 bases and J gave up 6 bases, with 16 bases separating them. Germline values: CDR1 SEHNR, CDR2 FQNEAQ (reference sequence). The CDR3 coding sequence is TGTGCCAGCAGCCCTCCCCAAAGTGCGGCTGAAGCTTTCTTT. Amino acids: CASSPPQSAAEAFF.

This chain connects TRBV10-3 to TRBJ2-2, with TRBD1 identical over 12 bases. There are 14 residues in the CDR3. Germline V gene data show CDR1 as ENHRY and CDR2 as SYGVKD. After removal of 11 bases from V and 2 bases from J, the junction contained 3 bases not matched to a gene. CDR3 coding DNA: TGTGCCGTCGGGACAGGGGGCAACACCGGGGAGCTGTTTTTT. It codes for CAVGTGGNTGELFF.

The V and J genes are TRBV7-2 and TRBJ2-5, with 9 bases lining up with TRBD2. The junction had 10 bases not matched to a gene; V was cut back by 6 bases and J by 5 bases. The CDR3 has 15 residues. The germline V gene has CDR1 SGHTA and CDR2 FQGNSA. CDR3 loop: CASRSLGLASETQYF. DNA for the CDR3: TGTGCCAGCAGGAGCCTGGGACTAGCAAGCGAGACCCAGTACTTC.

A note on this clone: This clone may be a read error of a much larger clone one base away. The CDR3 DNA follows: TGTACCAGCAGCCGGTCGGGGGGGGTTTCACCCCTCCACTTT. It encodes CTSSRSGGVSPLHF. This sequence joins TRBV3-1 (or the pseudogene TRBV3-2) and TRBJ1-6, with D possibly TRBD1 on 5 matching bases. This CDR3 contains 14 residues. From germline, CDR1 is LGHDT and CDR2 YNNKEL (reference sequence).

The gene calls are TRBV7-2 and TRBJ2-5, with 7 bases identical to TRBD1. Trimming cost V 6 bases and J 1 base; bases outside gene matches: 8. Germline V gene lookup returns CDR1 SGHTA and CDR2 FQGNSA. This CDR3 comprises 15 residues. CDR3 in amino acids: CASRKGQVIQETQYF. The DNA of the CDR3 is TGTGCCAGCAGGAAAGGACAGGTCATCCAAGAGACCCAGTACTTC.

The genes are TRBV7-2 and TRBJ1-5; 7 nucleotides line up with TRBD1. The V gene's germline CDR1 is SGHTA and CDR2 FQGNSA. The CDR3 spans 16 residues. Losses at the gene ends were 1 base for V and 4 bases for J; bases not matched to a gene: 7. The CDR3 DNA is TGTGCCAGCAGCTTAGGGACCTCCAGGGGGAATCAGCCCCAGCATTTT. This encodes CASSLGTSRGNQPQHF. The full variable domain, rest sourced from reference TRBV7-2 and TRBJ1-5, is GAGVSQSPSNKVTEKGKDVELRCDPISGHTALYWYRQSLGQGLEFLIYFQGNSAPDKSGLPSDRFSAERTGGSVSTLTIQRTQQEDSAVYLCASSLGTSRGNQPQHFGDGTRLSIL.

This chain connects TRBV7-9 to TRBJ1-5; D is undetermined. Looked up from germline, CDR1 is SEHNR and CDR2 is FQNEAQ (reference sequence). The CDR3 runs 14 residues. Trimming took 7 bases from V and 0 from J, leaving 10 bases between them. In DNA form, the CDR3 reads TGTGCCAGCACCCTAGGCGGTAGCAATCAGCCCCAGCATTTT. Its translation: CASTLGGSNQPQHF.

This rearrangement joins TRBV2 to TRBJ2-7; 9 positions match TRBD1. V trimming: 8 bases; J trimming: 2 bases; junction bases outside the gene matches: 4. The germline V gene has CDR1 SNHLY and CDR2 FYNNEI. The CDR3 consists of 13 residues. Here the CDR3 reads CASLRDRAYEQYF. CDR3 nucleotides: TGTGCCAGCCTCAGGGACAGGGCCTACGAGCAGTACTTC.